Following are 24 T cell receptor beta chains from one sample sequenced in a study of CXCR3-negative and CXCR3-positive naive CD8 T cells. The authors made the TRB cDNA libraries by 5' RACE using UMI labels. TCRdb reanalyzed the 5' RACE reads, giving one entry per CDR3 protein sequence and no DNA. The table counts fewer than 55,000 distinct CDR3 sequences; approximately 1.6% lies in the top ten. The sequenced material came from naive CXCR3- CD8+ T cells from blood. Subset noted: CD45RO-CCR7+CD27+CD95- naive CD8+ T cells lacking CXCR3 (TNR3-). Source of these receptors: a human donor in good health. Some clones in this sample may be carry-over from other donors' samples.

CDR3 protein: CASSPPSTGQGSYEQYF. The chain links TRBV5-1 to TRBJ2-7; TCRdb's assignment of TRBD1 cannot be checked, as there is no DNA. Germline V gene sequence: CDR1 SGHRS, CDR2 YFSETQ. The CDR3 has 17 residues.

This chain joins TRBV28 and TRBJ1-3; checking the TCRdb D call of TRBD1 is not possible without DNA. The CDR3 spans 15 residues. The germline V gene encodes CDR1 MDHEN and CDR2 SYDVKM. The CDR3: CASSLRGNSGNTIYF.

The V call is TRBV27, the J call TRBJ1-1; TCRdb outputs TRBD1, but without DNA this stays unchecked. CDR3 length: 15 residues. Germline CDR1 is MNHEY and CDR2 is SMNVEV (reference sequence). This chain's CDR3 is CASSPWAGMNTEAFF.

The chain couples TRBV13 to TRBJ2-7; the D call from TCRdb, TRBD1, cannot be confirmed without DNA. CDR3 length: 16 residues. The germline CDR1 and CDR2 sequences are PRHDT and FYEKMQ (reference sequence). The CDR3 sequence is CASSQMPLGTTGEQYF.

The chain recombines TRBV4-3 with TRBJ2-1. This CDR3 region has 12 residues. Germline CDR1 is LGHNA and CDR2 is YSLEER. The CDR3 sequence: CASSQRMNEQFF.

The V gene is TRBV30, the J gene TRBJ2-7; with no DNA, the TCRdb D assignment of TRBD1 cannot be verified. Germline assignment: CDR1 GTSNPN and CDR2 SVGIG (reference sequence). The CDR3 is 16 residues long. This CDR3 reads CAWSVGPGQGAYEQYF. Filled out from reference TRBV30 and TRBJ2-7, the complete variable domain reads SQTIHQWPATLVQPVGSPLSLECTVEGTSNPNLYWYRQAAGRGLQLLFYSVGIGQISSEVPQNLSASRPQDRQFILSSKKLLLSDSGFYLCAWSVGPGQGAYEQYFGPGTRLTVT.

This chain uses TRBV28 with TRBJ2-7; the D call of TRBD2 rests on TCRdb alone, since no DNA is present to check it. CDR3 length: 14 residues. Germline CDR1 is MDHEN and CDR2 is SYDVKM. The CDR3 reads CASTGLAGQREQYF.

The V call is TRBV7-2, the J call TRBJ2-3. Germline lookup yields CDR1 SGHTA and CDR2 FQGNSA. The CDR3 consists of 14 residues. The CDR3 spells CASSSVGYTDTQYF.

The CDR3 sequence is CATRQYQETQYF. The chain links TRBV24-1 to TRBJ2-5. This CDR3 has 12 residues. Germline lookup yields CDR1 KGHDR and CDR2 SFDVKD.

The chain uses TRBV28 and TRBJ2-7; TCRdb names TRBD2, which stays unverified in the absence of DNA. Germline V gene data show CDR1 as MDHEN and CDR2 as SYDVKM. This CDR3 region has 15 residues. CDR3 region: CASTSRASSTYEQYF. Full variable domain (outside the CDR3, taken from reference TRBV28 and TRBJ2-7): DVKVTQSSRYLVKRTGEKVFLECVQDMDHENMFWYRQDPGLGLRLIYFSYDVKMKEKGDIPEGYSVSREKKERFSLILESASTNQTSMYLCASTSRASSTYEQYFGPGTRLTVT.

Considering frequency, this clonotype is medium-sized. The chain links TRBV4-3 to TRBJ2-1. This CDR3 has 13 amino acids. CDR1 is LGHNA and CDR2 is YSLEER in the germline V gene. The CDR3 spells CASSQEGFWEQFF.

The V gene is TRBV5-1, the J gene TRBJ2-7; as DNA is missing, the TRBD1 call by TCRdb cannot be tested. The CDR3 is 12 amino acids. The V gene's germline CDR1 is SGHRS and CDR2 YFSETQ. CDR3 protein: CASSFEGDEQYF.

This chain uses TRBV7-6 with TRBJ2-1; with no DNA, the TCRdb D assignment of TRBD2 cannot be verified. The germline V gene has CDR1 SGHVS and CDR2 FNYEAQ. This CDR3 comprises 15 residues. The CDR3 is CASSLWVGGPNEQFF.

CDR3 region: CASSQLTGDEQYF. The chain has TRBV4-1 and TRBJ2-7; with no DNA, the TCRdb D assignment of TRBD1 cannot be verified. The CDR3 runs to 13 residues. Germline V gene data show CDR1 as MGHRA and CDR2 as YSYEKL.

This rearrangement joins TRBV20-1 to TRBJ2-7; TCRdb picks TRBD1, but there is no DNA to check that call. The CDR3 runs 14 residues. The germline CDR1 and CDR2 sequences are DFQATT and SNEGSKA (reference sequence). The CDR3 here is CSARAGELSYEQYF.

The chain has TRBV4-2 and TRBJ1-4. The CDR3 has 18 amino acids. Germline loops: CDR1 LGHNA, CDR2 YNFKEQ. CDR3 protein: CASSQGAGIYTTNEKLFF.

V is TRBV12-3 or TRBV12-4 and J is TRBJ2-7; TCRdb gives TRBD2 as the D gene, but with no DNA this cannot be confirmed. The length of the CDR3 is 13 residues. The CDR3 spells CASRGTGGGGQYF.

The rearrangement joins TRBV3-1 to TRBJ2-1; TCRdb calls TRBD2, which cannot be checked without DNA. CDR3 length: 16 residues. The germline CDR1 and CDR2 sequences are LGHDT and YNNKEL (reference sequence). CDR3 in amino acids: CASGGLAPFNRDEQFF.

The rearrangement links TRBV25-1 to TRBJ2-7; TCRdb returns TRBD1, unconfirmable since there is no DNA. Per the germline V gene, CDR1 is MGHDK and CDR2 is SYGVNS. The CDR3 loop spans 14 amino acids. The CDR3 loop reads CASSEYRDSYEQYF.

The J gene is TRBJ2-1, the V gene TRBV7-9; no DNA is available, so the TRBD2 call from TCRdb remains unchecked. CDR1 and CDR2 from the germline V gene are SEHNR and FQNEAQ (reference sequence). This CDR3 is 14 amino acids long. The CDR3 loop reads CASSLVGGGNEQFF. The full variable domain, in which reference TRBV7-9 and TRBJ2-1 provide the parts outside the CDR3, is DTGVSQNPRHKITKRGQNVTFRCDPISEHNRLYWYRQTLGQGPEFLTYFQNEAQLEKSRLLSDRFSAERPKGSFSTLEIQRTEQGDSAMYLCASSLVGGGNEQFFGPGTRLTVL.

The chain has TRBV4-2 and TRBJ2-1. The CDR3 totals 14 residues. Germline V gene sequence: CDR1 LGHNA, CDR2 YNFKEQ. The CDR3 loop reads CASSQVLEHNEQFF.

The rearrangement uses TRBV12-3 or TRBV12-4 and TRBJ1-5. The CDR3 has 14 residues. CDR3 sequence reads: CASSLTVWDQPQHF.

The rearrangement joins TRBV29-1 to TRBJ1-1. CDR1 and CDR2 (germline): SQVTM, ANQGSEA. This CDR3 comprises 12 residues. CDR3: CSGLQENTEAFF.

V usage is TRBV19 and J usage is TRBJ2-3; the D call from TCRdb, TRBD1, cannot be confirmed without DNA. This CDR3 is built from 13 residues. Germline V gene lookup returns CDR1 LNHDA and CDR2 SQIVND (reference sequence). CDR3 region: CASTPGNTDTQYF.